This T cell receptor beta chain was captured by sequencing in a study of shared clonotypes between healthy human individuals. Findings and limits, study-wide: Sampling included only blood; tissue repertoires likely differ.

The repertoire was sequenced with immunoSEQ multiplex PCR; TCRdb's copy has only in-frame clones and lacks some. Counted here are 450,000 to 500,000 clones, 60% to 80% occurring once; the ten biggest clones make up 12%. In regard to this clone: Its antigen is not known.

Sequenced material: PBMCs. The sequence derives from a woman aged 40 to 49 in good health. Some clones in this sample may be carry-over from other donors' samples.

CDR3 region: CASSFGGGRTDTQYF. CDR3 DNA: TGCGCCAGCAGCTTTGGAGGGGGCCGCACAGATACGCAGTATTTT. This chain uses TRBV5-1 with TRBJ2-3; TRBD1 might be the D (7 bases). Trimming left V 2 bases short and J 1 base short, with 11 bases between. Germline V gene data show CDR1 as SGHRS and CDR2 as YFSETQ. The CDR3 consists of 15 residues.